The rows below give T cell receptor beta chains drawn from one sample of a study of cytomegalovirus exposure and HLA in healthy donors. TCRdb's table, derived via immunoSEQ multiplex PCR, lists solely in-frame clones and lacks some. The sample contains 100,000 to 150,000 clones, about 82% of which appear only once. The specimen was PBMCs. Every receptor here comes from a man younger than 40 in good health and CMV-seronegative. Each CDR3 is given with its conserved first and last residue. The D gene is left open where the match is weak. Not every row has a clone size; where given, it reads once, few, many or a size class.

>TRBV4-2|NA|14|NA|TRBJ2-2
TGTGCCAGCAGCCGGGCGGAGGGGACCGGGGAGCTGTTTTTT
CASSRAEGTGELFF
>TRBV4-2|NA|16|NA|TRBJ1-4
TGTGCCAGCAGCCTCCGGCCAAGGGGGTTAGCTGAAAAACTGTTTTTT
CASSLRPRGLAEKLFF
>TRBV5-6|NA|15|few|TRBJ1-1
TGTGCCAGCAGCTTGTTCGAGACAATGAACACTGAAGCTTTCTTT
CASSLFETMNTEAFF
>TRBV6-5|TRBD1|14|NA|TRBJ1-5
TGTGCCAGCAGTTACGGGACAGGAAGACAGCCCCAGCATTTT
CASSYGTGRQPQHF
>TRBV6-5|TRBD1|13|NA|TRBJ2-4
TGTGCCAGCAGTTCGGCAGGGGGAAACATTCAGTACTTC
CASSSAGGNIQYF
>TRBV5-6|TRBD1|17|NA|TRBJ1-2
TGTGCCAGCAGCTCCCGGGACAGGGGGAGATACGGCTATGGCTACACCTTC
CASSSRDRGRYGYGYTF
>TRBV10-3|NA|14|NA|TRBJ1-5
TGTGCCATCAGTGAGCCGGGGACAAATCAGCCCCAGCATTTT
CAISEPGTNQPQHF
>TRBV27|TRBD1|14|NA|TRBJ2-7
TGTGCCACTAAGACCGGGACAGGGAACCACGAGCAGTACTTC
CATKTGTGNHEQYF
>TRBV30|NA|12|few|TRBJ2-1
TGTGCCTGGACCTCTTCCCAGAAAAAGCAGTTCTTC
CAWTSSQKKQFF
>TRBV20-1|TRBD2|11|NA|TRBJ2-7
TGCAGTGCTTACGGCGGGGGCGAGCAGTACTTC
CSAYGGGEQYF
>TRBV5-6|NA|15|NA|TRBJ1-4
TGTGCCAGCAGCTCCCCTGGACGGGATAATGAAAAACTGTTTTTT
CASSSPGRDNEKLFF
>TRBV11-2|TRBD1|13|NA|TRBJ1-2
TGTGCCAGCAGCTTGGGGACAGGGAACGGCTACACCTTC
CASSLGTGNGYTF
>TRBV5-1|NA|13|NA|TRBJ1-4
TGCGCCAGCAGCGAGCAGCGTAATGAAAAACTGTTTTTT
CASSEQRNEKLFF
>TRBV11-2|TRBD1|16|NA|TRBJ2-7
TGTGCCAGCAGCTTAATCCCAACGGACAGGGGGCACGAGCAGTACTTC
CASSLIPTDRGHEQYF
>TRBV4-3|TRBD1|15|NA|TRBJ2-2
TGCGCCAGCAGCCCCCAGGGGGCCGGGACCGGGGAGCTGTTTTTT
CASSPQGAGTGELFF
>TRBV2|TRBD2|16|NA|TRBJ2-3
TGTGCCAGCAGTTCGCCTAGCGGGGGAAGCACAGATACGCAGTATTTT
CASSSPSGGSTDTQYF
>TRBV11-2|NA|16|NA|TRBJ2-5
TGTGCCAGCAGCCATAGGACAGTACCGTTACAAGAGACCCAGTACTTC
CASSHRTVPLQETQYF
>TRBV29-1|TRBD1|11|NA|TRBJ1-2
TGCAGCGTTGGAGGGGGCGGTGGCTACACCTTC
CSVGGGGGYTF
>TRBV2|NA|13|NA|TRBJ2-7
TGTGCCAGCCACGGGGACAACTCCTACGAGCAGTACTTC
CASHGDNSYEQYF
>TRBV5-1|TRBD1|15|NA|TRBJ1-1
TGCGCCAGCAGCTTAGCCGGGACAGAGAACACTGAAGCTTTCTTT
CASSLAGTENTEAFF
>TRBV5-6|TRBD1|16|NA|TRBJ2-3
TGTGCCAGCAGCTTATGGGACAGGGGTTTCACAGATACGCAGTATTTT
CASSLWDRGFTDTQYF
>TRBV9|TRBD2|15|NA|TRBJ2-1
TGTGCCAGCAGTGGTAGCGGGAGTTCCTACAATGAGCAGTTCTTC
CASSGSGSSYNEQFF
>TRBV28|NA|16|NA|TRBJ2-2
TGTGCCAGCAGACCCGGACTGATTGCGAACACCGGGGAGCTGTTTTTT
CASRPGLIANTGELFF
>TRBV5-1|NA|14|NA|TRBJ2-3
TGCGCCAGCAACCTCAAGGGGATCACAGATACGCAGTATTTT
CASNLKGITDTQYF
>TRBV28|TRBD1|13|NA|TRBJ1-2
TGTGCCAGCAGTCAACAGGGGGTTAGGGGCTACACCTTC
CASSQQGVRGYTF
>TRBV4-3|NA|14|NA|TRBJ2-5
TGCGCCAGCAGCCAAAATATCAGGGGCGAGACCCAGTACTTC
CASSQNIRGETQYF
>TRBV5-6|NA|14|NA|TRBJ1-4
TGTGCCAGCAGCTTCATAGCTGACAGCGAAAAACTGTTTTTT
CASSFIADSEKLFF
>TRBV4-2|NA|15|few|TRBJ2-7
TGTGCCAGCAGCCAAGTAGGGGATAGCAGCTACGAGCAGTACTTC
CASSQVGDSSYEQYF
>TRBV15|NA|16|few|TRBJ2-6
TGTGCCACCAGCAGTGGACACCACTCTGGGGCCAACGTCCTGACTTTC
CATSSGHHSGANVLTF
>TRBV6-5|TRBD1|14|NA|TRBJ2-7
TGTGCCAGCAGCAACCCGGGACAGACCTACGAGCAGTACTTC
CASSNPGQTYEQYF
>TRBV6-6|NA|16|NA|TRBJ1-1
TGTGCCAGCGAAGCAAAACTCGGGAGGGGAAACACTGAAGCTTTCTTT
CASEAKLGRGNTEAFF
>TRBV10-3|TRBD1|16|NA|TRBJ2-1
TGTGCCATCAGTGAGTGGGACAGGGGAAATAAGGGTGAGCAGTTCTTC
CAISEWDRGNKGEQFF
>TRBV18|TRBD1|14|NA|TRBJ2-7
TGTGCCAGCTCACTACACCGGGACAGCTACGAGCAGTACTTC
CASSLHRDSYEQYF
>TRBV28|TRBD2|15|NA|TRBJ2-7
TGTGCCAGCAGCCTCCCGGGACTACCTGGTTCGGGGCAGTACTTC
CASSLPGLPGSGQYF
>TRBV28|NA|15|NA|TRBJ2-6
TGTGCCAGCAAGTCCGGGGAAACTGGGGCCAACGTCCTGACTTTC
CASKSGETGANVLTF
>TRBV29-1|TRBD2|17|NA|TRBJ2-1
TGCAGCGTTGAAGATCAGGCTAGCGGGAGCTCCTACAATGAGCAGTTCTTC
CSVEDQASGSSYNEQFF
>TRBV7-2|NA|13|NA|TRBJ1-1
TGTGCCAGCAGCACCCCGGCGGACACTGAAGCTTTCTTT
CASSTPADTEAFF
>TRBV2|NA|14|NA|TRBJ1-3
TGTGCCAGCGGCAGACAGAACTCTGGAAACACCATATATTTT
CASGRQNSGNTIYF
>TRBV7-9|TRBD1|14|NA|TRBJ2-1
TGTGCCAGCAGCTTACGGACAGGGCCCAATGAGCAGTTCTTC
CASSLRTGPNEQFF
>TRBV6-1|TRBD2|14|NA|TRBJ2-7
TGTGCCAGCACCTTGAGCGGGAGTGCCTACGAGCAGTACTTC
CASTLSGSAYEQYF
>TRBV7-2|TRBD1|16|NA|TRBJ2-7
TGTGCCAGCAGCCCGACCGGACAGGTTGGCTCCTACGAGCAGTACTTC
CASSPTGQVGSYEQYF
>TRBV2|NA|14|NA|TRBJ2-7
TGTGCCAGCAGTGGTTTACAGGGATTCTACGAGCAGTACTTC
CASSGLQGFYEQYF
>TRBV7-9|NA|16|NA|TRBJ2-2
TGTGCCAGCAGCGGAGCCGGAGGACAGCTGACCGGGGAGCTGTTTTTT
CASSGAGGQLTGELFF
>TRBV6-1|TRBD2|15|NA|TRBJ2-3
TGTGCCAGCAGTGGGCCAGCGGGGGGCACAGATACGCAGTATTTT
CASSGPAGGTDTQYF
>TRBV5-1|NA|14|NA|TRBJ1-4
TGCGCCAGCAGCTTCCAGGGAGGGGATGAAAAACTGTTTTTT
CASSFQGGDEKLFF
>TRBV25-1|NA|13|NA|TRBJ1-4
TGTGCCAGCAGTTACAGTAGTAATGAAAAACTGTTTTTT
CASSYSSNEKLFF
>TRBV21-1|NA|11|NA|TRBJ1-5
TGTGCCAGCAGCGGGCATCAGCCCCAGCATTTT
CASSGHQPQHF
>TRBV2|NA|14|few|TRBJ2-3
TGTGCCAGCAGTAATAACGGACTTACAGATACGCAGTATTTT
CASSNNGLTDTQYF
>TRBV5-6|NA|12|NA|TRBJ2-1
TGTGCCAGTACTGACACTCGCAATGAGCAGTTCTTC
CASTDTRNEQFF
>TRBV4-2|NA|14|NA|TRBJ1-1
TGTGCCAGCAGCCAAGTTGACAGTTATGCTGAAGCTTTCTTT
CASSQVDSYAEAFF
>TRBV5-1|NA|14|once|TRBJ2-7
TGCGCCAGCAGCCCGCGTGGGAGTTCCTACGAGCAGTACTTC
CASSPRGSSYEQYF
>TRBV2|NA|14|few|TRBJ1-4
TGTGCCAGCAACTTACAGGAAACTAATGAAAAACTGTTTTTT
CASNLQETNEKLFF